This is a list of T cell receptor beta chains from one sample in a study of blood T cell repertoires in COVID-19. Clones were read by immunoSEQ multiplex PCR, and TCRdb kept only the in-frame ones, dropping some. The sample carries around 260,000 clones, roughly 80% recorded once. What was sequenced was peripheral blood. Source of these receptors: a person aged 65 to 85 with COVID-19, enrolled during active disease. CDR3s include the opening cysteine and the closing phenylalanine or tryptophan. The order of the fields is CDR3 DNA, CDR3 protein, D gene, J gene, V gene, clone size. D genes are given only for firm matches. The size of a clone is reported for some rows only, either as once, few or many, or as a class for expanded clones.

DNA: TGTGCCACCAGCAGGGACCCAGGGTTTGAAGCTTTCTTT
CDR3: CATSRDPGFEAFF
D: .
J: TRBJ1-1
V: TRBV15
size: .

DNA: TGTGCCATCAGCGAGCAGGGGGCCGACAATCAGCCCCAGCATTTT
CDR3: CAISEQGADNQPQHF
D: TRBD1
J: TRBJ1-5
V: TRBV10-3
size: .

DNA: TGTGCCAGCAGTGACCCGGGGTCTTGGGATGAAAAACTGTTTTTT
CDR3: CASSDPGSWDEKLFF
D: .
J: TRBJ1-4
V: TRBV2
size: .

DNA: TGTGCCACCAGCAGAGGACAGGGGGCGCGATATGGCTACACCTTC
CDR3: CATSRGQGARYGYTF
D: TRBD1
J: TRBJ1-2
V: TRBV15
size: .

DNA: TGTGCCAGCAGCTTGGACGGGACTAATGAAAAACTGTTTTTT
CDR3: CASSLDGTNEKLFF
D: .
J: TRBJ1-4
V: TRBV5-4
size: .

DNA: TGTGCCAGCAGCCCCTCCCCGTCTGGCTACACCTTC
CDR3: CASSPSPSGYTF
D: .
J: TRBJ1-2
V: TRBV7-2
size: .

DNA: TGTGCCAGTAGGGATCCCGGGACAGGGATTTTT
CDR3: CASRDPGTGIF
D: TRBD1
J: TRBJ1-3
V: TRBV19
size: .

DNA: TGCACCAGCAGCCCCCCCTTTGGAGCTAGCGGGGTCGCCTCAGATACGCAGTATTTT
CDR3: CTSSPPFGASGVASDTQYF
D: .
J: TRBJ2-3
V: TRBV1
size: .

DNA: TGTGCCAGCTCACCACCATCGCGGGAATACAATGAGCAGTTCTTC
CDR3: CASSPPSREYNEQFF
D: .
J: TRBJ2-1
V: TRBV18
size: .

DNA: TGTGCCAGCAGCTTAAACGGTAACACTGAAGCTTTCTTT
CDR3: CASSLNGNTEAFF
D: .
J: TRBJ1-1
V: TRBV12-3/TRBV12-4
size: .

DNA: TGTGCCAGCTCACAGGAGGAAGGAACTGGAGAGACCCAGTACTTC
CDR3: CASSQEEGTGETQYF
D: .
J: TRBJ2-5
V: TRBV18
size: .

DNA: TGTGCCAGCAGTTTAGGCTTCGGAGAGTCGGCCAATGAGCAGTTCTTC
CDR3: CASSLGFGESANEQFF
D: .
J: TRBJ2-1
V: TRBV27
size: .

DNA: TGCGCCAGCAGCCAAGATTGGGGGCCAGTGGATTCCCCCTCTGGAAACACCATATATTTT
CDR3: CASSQDWGPVDSPSGNTIYF
D: .
J: TRBJ1-3
V: TRBV4-1
size: .

DNA: TGCAGCGTGGGAGGACCCGAGGCTTTCTTT
CDR3: CSVGGPEAFF
D: .
J: TRBJ1-1
V: TRBV29-1
size: few

DNA: TGTGCCAGTAGTAGCCGGACAGGGAATGAAAAACTGTTTTTT
CDR3: CASSSRTGNEKLFF
D: TRBD1
J: TRBJ1-4
V: TRBV19
size: .

DNA: TGTGCCAGCAGTTACTCCCTAGCGGGCCAGACCCAGTACTTC
CDR3: CASSYSLAGQTQYF
D: TRBD2
J: TRBJ2-5
V: TRBV6-5
size: .

DNA: TGTGCCACCCAACTCTCCAGGGGGCGAGATACGCAGTATTTT
CDR3: CATQLSRGRDTQYF
D: TRBD1
J: TRBJ2-3
V: TRBV24-1
size: .

DNA: TGTGCCAGCAGCGCCAGGGGGTCAAAAAACATTCAGTACTTC
CDR3: CASSARGSKNIQYF
D: TRBD1
J: TRBJ2-4
V: TRBV7-2
size: .

DNA: TGTGCCAGTAGTGCCGGGATAAGAAATAATCGACCCCTCCACTTT
CDR3: CASSAGIRNNRPLHF
D: .
J: TRBJ1-6
V: TRBV19
size: .

DNA: TGTGCCGGAAGCCAACAGCCGGGGGGGGAGCAGTACTTC
CDR3: CAGSQQPGGEQYF
D: TRBD2
J: TRBJ2-7
V: TRBV19
size: .

DNA: TGTGCCAGCAGCTTAGTGGCACCAACTAATGAAAAACTGTTTTTT
CDR3: CASSLVAPTNEKLFF
D: .
J: TRBJ1-4
V: TRBV7-9
size: few

DNA: TGTGCCAGCAGTTCGCGAATAGGTCCAGCGGGCACAGATACGCAGTATTTT
CDR3: CASSSRIGPAGTDTQYF
D: .
J: TRBJ2-3
V: TRBV27
size: .

DNA: TGTGCCAGCAGTTATAGTCTAGCGGGAAGGGAGCAGTTCTTC
CDR3: CASSYSLAGREQFF
D: TRBD2
J: TRBJ2-1
V: TRBV6-5
size: .

DNA: TGTGCCAGCAGCTTAGGTTCATACGGGACCGGGGAGCTGTTTTTT
CDR3: CASSLGSYGTGELFF
D: .
J: TRBJ2-2
V: TRBV7-2
size: .

DNA: TGTGCCAGCAGCTTGAGACTAGCGAGACGTAATGAGCAGTTCTTC
CDR3: CASSLRLARRNEQFF
D: TRBD2
J: TRBJ2-1
V: TRBV5-4
size: .

DNA: TGTGCCAGCAGCCAGGCGGGGGAGGAGTATGGCTACACCTTC
CDR3: CASSQAGEEYGYTF
D: .
J: TRBJ1-2
V: TRBV3-1/TRBV3-2
size: .

DNA: TGTGCCAGCACCTTGGGGCGGGCGAGCTACACCTTC
CDR3: CASTLGRASYTF
D: .
J: TRBJ1-2
V: TRBV5-6
size: .

DNA: TGTGCCAGCAGCTTGGTGCCTCAGGGCTCTGAAAAACTGTTTTTT
CDR3: CASSLVPQGSEKLFF
D: .
J: TRBJ1-4
V: TRBV5-4
size: .

DNA: TGTGCCAGCAGCCAAGTGAGCTCCTACGAGCAGTACTTC
CDR3: CASSQVSSYEQYF
D: .
J: TRBJ2-7
V: TRBV7-2
size: .

DNA: TGTGCCAGCAGCTATCCGAGCGGCTCCTCTGAGCAGTACTTC
CDR3: CASSYPSGSSEQYF
D: .
J: TRBJ2-7
V: TRBV5-6
size: .

DNA: TGTGCCAGCAGCGATCCCGGGACAGCGAGCTATGAGCAGTTCTTC
CDR3: CASSDPGTASYEQFF
D: TRBD1
J: TRBJ2-1
V: TRBV11-2
size: .

DNA: TGTGCCAGCAGCCGCGGGACCTCCTACGAGCAGTACTTC
CDR3: CASSRGTSYEQYF
D: .
J: TRBJ2-7
V: TRBV11-2
size: .

DNA: TGTGCCAGCAGCCCCGGGACTTTCTCCTACGAGCAGTACTTC
CDR3: CASSPGTFSYEQYF
D: .
J: TRBJ2-7
V: TRBV7-2
size: .

DNA: TGTGCCAGCAGCCCTCCGGGACAGGGACAAGAGACCCAGTACTTC
CDR3: CASSPPGQGQETQYF
D: TRBD1
J: TRBJ2-5
V: TRBV13
size: .

DNA: TGTGCCAGCAGCATCGATCCAGCGGCGTATAATTCACCCCTCCACTTT
CDR3: CASSIDPAAYNSPLHF
D: .
J: TRBJ1-6
V: TRBV28
size: .

DNA: TGTGCCAGCAGCCAGGGGGCTGGGGGAAAGGCTGAAGCTTTCTTT
CDR3: CASSQGAGGKAEAFF
D: TRBD1
J: TRBJ1-1
V: TRBV7-9
size: .

DNA: TGTGCCAGCAGTTATTACCAGGGGACCGGGGAGCTGTTTTTT
CDR3: CASSYYQGTGELFF
D: .
J: TRBJ2-2
V: TRBV6-5
size: .

DNA: TGTGCCAGCAGCGTAAACCCCCTCTCAGATGAGCAGTTCTTC
CDR3: CASSVNPLSDEQFF
D: .
J: TRBJ2-1
V: TRBV9
size: .

DNA: TGTGCCAGCAGTTACTCGTGGGGGGTTAGAGAGTATGAGCAGTTCTTC
CDR3: CASSYSWGVREYEQFF
D: .
J: TRBJ2-1
V: TRBV6-2/TRBV6-3
size: .

DNA: TGTGCCAGCAGTGTTTATGTGGTTGGGACTAACTACGAGCAGTACTTC
CDR3: CASSVYVVGTNYEQYF
D: TRBD2
J: TRBJ2-7
V: TRBV6-1
size: once

DNA: TGTGCCAGCAGGTTAGACACCGGGGAGCTGTTTTTT
CDR3: CASRLDTGELFF
D: .
J: TRBJ2-2
V: TRBV6-5
size: .

DNA: TGTGCCAGCAGCACCGCGACCGGGACAGGGGGCATCTATGAGCAGTTCTTC
CDR3: CASSTATGTGGIYEQFF
D: TRBD1
J: TRBJ2-1
V: TRBV28
size: .

DNA: TGTGCCAGCAGTTTATTACCCTCCGGGACAGCATACAATGAGCAGTTCTTC
CDR3: CASSLLPSGTAYNEQFF
D: TRBD1
J: TRBJ2-1
V: TRBV27
size: .

DNA: TGTGCCACCAGTGATGGGACAGACGAGCAGTACTTC
CDR3: CATSDGTDEQYF
D: TRBD1
J: TRBJ2-7
V: TRBV24-1
size: once

DNA: TGTGCCAGCACCATCAGTGGTAGGGGCCGATGGGAGACCCAGTACTTC
CDR3: CASTISGRGRWETQYF
D: .
J: TRBJ2-5
V: TRBV5-6
size: .

DNA: TGTGCCAGCAGCCTTGACAGGGGGAATGAAAAACTGTTTTTT
CDR3: CASSLDRGNEKLFF
D: TRBD1
J: TRBJ1-4
V: TRBV11-2
size: .

DNA: TGCGCCAGCAGCCAAGCGGAGCGGGGGGGCCTAAATGAGCAGTTCTTC
CDR3: CASSQAERGGLNEQFF
D: TRBD2
J: TRBJ2-1
V: TRBV4-1
size: .

DNA: TGTGCCAGCAGCTTGGCCCCATCCTACGAGCAGTACTTC
CDR3: CASSLAPSYEQYF
D: .
J: TRBJ2-7
V: TRBV5-6
size: .